Shown below are 15 T cell receptor beta chains from a single sample sequenced in a study of blood T cell repertoires in COVID-19. Assay used: immunoSEQ multiplex PCR; TCRdb lists only in-frame clones, some missing. Here the sample spans some 120,000 clones, 75% to 90% being singletons. Sequencing used peripheral blood. The receptors here all came from a human donor with acute or convalescent COVID-19. The donor label of this sample is uncertain.

V is TRBV5-1 and J is TRBJ1-1; weak D call: TRBD1 (5 bases). Germline CDR1 SGHRS, CDR2 YFSETQ. The CDR3 spans 15 residues. The V gene lost 6 bases and the J gene lost 5 bases, with 20 bases spanning the gap. CDR3 protein: CASKVQGVGLTEAFF. The CDR3, as DNA: TGCGCCAGCAAAGTGCAGGGTGTAGGTTTGACTGAAGCTTTCTTT. The whole variable domain, remainder taken from reference TRBV5-1 and TRBJ1-1, is KAGVTQTPRYLIKTRGQQVTLSCSPISGHRSVSWYQQTPGQGLQFLFEYFSETQRNKGNFPGRFSGRQFSNSRSEMNVSTLELGDSALYLCASKVQGVGLTEAFFGQGTRLTVV.

This rearrangement joins TRBV4-2 to TRBJ1-4, with D possibly TRBD1 on 5 matching bases. V lost 1 base and J lost 4, with 10 bases in between. This CDR3 spans 15 amino acids. The germline gives CDR1 LGHNA, CDR2 YNFKEQ. The CDR3 coding sequence is TGTGCCAGCAGCCAAGTAGACAGCAATAATGAAAAACTGTTTTTT. Translation gives CASSQVDSNNEKLFF.

This chain uses TRBV7-2 with TRBJ1-3, with D possibly TRBD1 on 6 matching bases. Trimming pared 7 bases from V and 3 bases from J, leaving 16 bases between. CDR3 size: 15 residues. Germline assignment: CDR1 SGHTA and CDR2 FQGNSA. CDR3 sequence: CASIKEGGGGNTIYF. The DNA for the CDR3 is TGTGCCAGCATAAAAGAAGGGGGGGGTGGAAACACCATATATTTT.

This chain connects TRBV7-2 to TRBJ2-1, with 8 bases matching TRBD2. This CDR3 comprises 18 residues. CDR1 and CDR2 (germline): SGHTA, FQGNSA. With 7 bases clipped from V and 7 bases from J, the junction kept 21 bases outside the gene matches. CDR3 in DNA: TGTGCCAGCATCCTACGGACCCTAAGCCCGGGGGGGAGGAATGAGCAGTTCTTC. As protein: CASILRTLSPGGRNEQFF.

This clone was observed a single time. The chain couples TRBV7-9 to TRBJ1-1, with D maybe TRBD1 (5 bases). The length of the CDR3 is 15 residues. Germline V lookup: CDR1 SEHNR, CDR2 FQNEAQ (reference sequence). Trimming cost V 1 base and J 3 bases, with 12 bases left between them. This CDR3 reads CASSLVGGRDTEAFF. The CDR3 DNA is TGTGCCAGCAGCTTAGTCGGGGGACGTGACACTGAAGCTTTCTTT.

The chain joins TRBV29-1 to TRBJ1-1, with D unclear. Germline CDR1 is SQVTM and CDR2 is ANQGSEA. Between the trimmed V and J ends, which lost 3 bases and 1 base, there was a span of 12 bases. The CDR3 has 14 amino acids. The CDR3 DNA reads as TGCAGCGTTGATCCCATGACGGGGAACACTGAAGCTTTCTTT. This sequence encodes CSVDPMTGNTEAFF.

This chain uses TRBV4-2 with TRBJ2-7; 11 nucleotides align to TRBD2. Germline values: CDR1 LGHNA, CDR2 YNFKEQ. The CDR3 spans 17 residues. The ends lost 2 bases at V and 0 bases at J; junction bases unmatched: 6. The CDR3 sequence: CASSQRVAGGNSYEQYF. Written as DNA, the CDR3 is TGTGCCAGCAGCCAAAGGGTAGCGGGAGGGAACTCCTACGAGCAGTACTTC.

The chain combines TRBV5-1 with TRBJ1-1, with D tentatively TRBD1 (5 bases). CDR1 and CDR2 (germline): SGHRS, YFSETQ. The CDR3 loop spans 15 amino acids. The ends were cut back, 3 bases at V and 1 base at J, with 13 bases in the middle. This CDR3 is CASSSRVEENTEAFF. In DNA, the CDR3 is TGCGCCAGCAGCTCCAGGGTTGAAGAGAACACTGAAGCTTTCTTT.

The chain links TRBV10-3 to TRBJ1-5; 8 nucleotides agree with TRBD1. The CDR3 spans 14 residues. Per the germline V gene, CDR1 is ENHRY and CDR2 is SYGVKD. Unmatched junction bases numbered 13, after V lost 6 bases and J lost 12 bases. The CDR3 loop reads CAIRSDRDHPDQHF. CDR3 DNA sequence: TGTGCCATCAGATCGGACAGGGATCATCCCGACCAGCATTTT.

This chain connects TRBV9 to TRBJ2-7; 10 nucleotides match TRBD1. This CDR3 region has 19 residues. Per germline, CDR1 SGDLS and CDR2 YYNGEE. With 4 bases clipped from V and 0 bases from J, the junction kept 16 bases outside the gene matches. The CDR3 DNA follows: TGTGCCAGCAGCCCCCACTACGGGACAGGGGTACAGTACTCCTACGAGCAGTACTTC. Translated: CASSPHYGTGVQYSYEQYF.

The CDR3 DNA reads TGTGCCAGCAGCCGTGAAGCTTTCTTT. Encoded protein: CASSREAFF. The rearrangement links TRBV5-8 to TRBJ1-1; D is undetermined. In germline, CDR1 is SGHTS, CDR2 YDEGEE. Trimming took off 4 bases at V and 7 bases at J, with 2 bases between the two ends. The CDR3 covers 9 residues.

The rearrangement uses TRBV5-1 and TRBJ1-6; 7 nucleotides align to TRBD1. The CDR3 has 16 amino acids. The V and J ends lost 0 bases and 7 bases, in that order; junction bases with no gene match: 7. The germline V gene has CDR1 SGHRS and CDR2 YFSETQ. The CDR3 nucleotides are TGCGCCAGCAGCTTGGGTTCGACAGGGACCAATTCACCCCTCCACTTT. Residues: CASSLGSTGTNSPLHF.

J is TRBJ2-5 and V is TRBV5-1, with TRBD2 as a possible D gene (5 bases). The ends were cut back, 1 base at V and 4 bases at J, with 8 bases in the middle. Looked up from germline, CDR1 is SGHRS and CDR2 is YFSETQ. The length of the CDR3 is 13 residues. The CDR3 sequence is CASSLNRGETQYF. The CDR3, as DNA: TGCGCCAGCAGCTTGAACCGGGGAGAGACCCAGTACTTC.

The chain combines TRBV28 with TRBJ1-3; no clear D. V was cut by 1 base and J by 0 bases, with 10 bases left in between. Per germline, CDR1 MDHEN and CDR2 SYDVKM. The CDR3 is 16 amino acids. This chain's CDR3 is CASSLLQTGSGNTIYF. CDR3 DNA: TGTGCCAGCAGTTTATTACAGACCGGCTCTGGAAACACCATATATTTT.

V and J are TRBV5-5 and TRBJ1-1; 7 bases match TRBD1. Germline V gene sequence: CDR1 SGHKS, CDR2 YYEKEE (reference sequence). The CDR3 covers 13 residues. V dropped 3 bases and J dropped 5; count of bases not matched to a gene: 4. This CDR3 reads CASSSTGVTEAFF. The CDR3, as DNA: TGTGCCAGCAGCTCAACAGGGGTAACTGAAGCTTTCTTT.